This T cell receptor beta chain was captured by sequencing in a study of OX40 agonist ivuxolimab in advanced cancers. Study as a whole: Three dose-escalation patients had partial responses: one with hepatocellular carcinoma and two with cutaneous melanoma.

Enrollment shut out patients with autoimmune disease history or systemic immunosuppression. The CDR3 is 14 residues long. Trimming removed 8 bases from V and 3 bases from J; junction bases left unmatched: 6. Germline CDR1 MNHNS, CDR2 SASEGT. Only in-frame clones appear in the TCRdb table, and some are missing; sequencing was by immunoSEQ multiplex PCR. Among about 64,000 clones listed, around 80% were seen once. With regard to this clone: Antigen unknown.

Notes on the study in general: Certain nonresponders additionally had low normalized T-cell clonal expansion. CD8+ T cells showed, on average, more clonal expansion than CD4+ cells.

The sequence was obtained from an adult with an advanced solid tumor such as melanoma, head and neck, liver or kidney cancer. The V and J genes are TRBV6-1 and TRBJ2-3; 9 bases line up with TRBD1. Specimen: CD4+ or CD8+ T cells sorted from blood, collected in a trial of the OX40 agonist ivuxolimab. As DNA, the CDR3 is TGTGCCAGCCGGGACAGGGTTTTTACAGATACGCAGTATTTT. Encoded protein: CASRDRVFTDTQYF.